This is a list of T cell receptor beta chains from one sample in a study of regulatory T cells in long-lasting Graves disease. Using its own MiXCR run on the multiplex PCR reads, TCRdb lists one record per CDR3 protein. The sample records approximately 690,000 distinct CDR3 sequences, 25% to 35% being singletons. This sample comprised peripheral blood mononuclear cells (PBMCs), obtained when the disease was refractory, from a patient treated with antithyroid drugs. Receptors originate from a female donor with Graves disease. Each CDR3 is given with its conserved first and last residue. D genes are given only for firm matches. The size entry is marked missing in some rows and otherwise reads once, few, many or a size class.

J gene	V gene	clone size	D gene	CDR3 protein	CDR3 DNA
TRBJ1-4	TRBV28	many	TRBD1	CASSLQYRGLNEKLFF	TGTGCCAGCAGTTTGCAATACAGGGGGCTTAATGAAAAACTGTTTTTT
TRBJ1-1	TRBV5-1	.	.	CASSIGQRLTDTEAFF	TGCGCCAGCAGCATCGGACAGAGGCTAACCGACACTGAAGCTTTCTTT
TRBJ1-1	TRBV6-2/TRBV6-3	.	TRBD1	CASSVQGAYTEAFF	TGTGCCAGCAGTGTACAGGGGGCCTACACTGAAGCTTTCTTT
TRBJ1-1	TRBV30	.	.	CAWSQGDTEAFF	TGTGCCTGGAGTCAAGGGGACACTGAAGCTTTCTTT
TRBJ1-2	TRBV6-2/TRBV6-3	many	TRBD1	CASSLPGTGSGYTF	TGTGCCAGCAGTCTACCCGGGACAGGCTCGGGCTACACCTTC
TRBJ1-1	TRBV5-1	.	TRBD1	CASSFDRAMNTEAFF	TGCGCCAGCAGCTTTGACAGGGCAATGAACACTGAAGCTTTCTTT
TRBJ2-7	TRBV6-5	few	.	CASSYSRPAAYEQYF	TGTGCCAGCAGTTACTCAAGACCAGCAGCCTACGAGCAGTACTTC
TRBJ1-5	TRBV6-5	.	.	CASSYRHPRQPQHF	TGTGCCAGCAGTTACAGACACCCCAGGCAGCCCCAGCATTTT
TRBJ2-7	TRBV25-1	.	TRBD2	CASSESRASGRGEQYF	TGTGCCAGCAGTGAATCCCGAGCTAGCGGGAGAGGCGAGCAGTACTTC
TRBJ1-3	TRBV7-9	.	.	CASSLEVGNTIYF	TGTGCCAGCAGCTTGGAGGTTGGAAACACCATATATTTT
TRBJ2-5	TRBV20-1	many	.	CSVTGEDQETQYF	TGCAGTGTAACGGGAGAGGATCAAGAGACCCAGTACTTC
TRBJ1-4	TRBV11-2	.	TRBD1	CASSPRTRTGPGEKLFF	TGTGCCAGCAGCCCCCGCACCAGGACAGGCCCGGGTGAAAAACTGTTTTTT
TRBJ1-5	TRBV7-9	many	.	CASSLDSQGQPQHF	TGTGCCAGCAGCTTAGATTCGCAAGGGCAGCCCCAGCATTTT
TRBJ1-2	TRBV12-3/TRBV12-4	few	TRBD1	CASTMGQGNYGYTF	TGTGCCAGCACCATGGGACAGGGGAACTATGGCTACACCTTC
TRBJ1-2	TRBV27	.	TRBD1	CASSPSTGPIYGYTF	TGTGCCAGCAGTCCCTCGACAGGGCCCATTTATGGCTACACCTTC
TRBJ2-7	TRBV6-6	few	TRBD1	CASSYSSLGQGYEQYF	TGTGCCAGCAGTTACTCGTCCTTGGGACAGGGTTACGAGCAGTACTTC